The T cell receptor beta chain described here comes from a study of shared clonotypes between healthy human individuals. Study at large: CD4 naive and memory got three plates each, CD8 naive two, CD8 memory one.

Positively selected for CCR7, the CD45RO-negative cells used as naive CD8 cells excluded terminally differentiated effector memory CD45RA+ cells. The donors were all Caucasian adults (living in Nashville, Tennessee). The CDR3 is 17 residues long. Germline CDR1 MDHEN, CDR2 SYDVKM. The V and J ends lost 7 bases and 0 bases respectively, with 18 bases between them. Here immunoSEQ multiplex PCR was the method, and the copy in TCRdb shows in-frame clones only, minus some. The sample includes approximately 650,000 clones, roughly 96% of them seen just once. For this clone: The antigen is unknown.

Study-level points and caveats: In a few donors, approximately 5% of naive CD4 clonotypes appeared in common.

Sequenced input: naive CD8+ T cells sorted from blood. This sequence was found in a woman aged 30 to 39 in good health. The gene calls are TRBV28 and TRBJ1-4; TRBD1 might be the D (5 bases). CDR3 residues: CASITQIGGATNEKLFF. CDR3 nucleotide sequence: TGTGCCAGCATTACACAAATCGGGGGGGCAACTAATGAAAAACTGTTTTTT.